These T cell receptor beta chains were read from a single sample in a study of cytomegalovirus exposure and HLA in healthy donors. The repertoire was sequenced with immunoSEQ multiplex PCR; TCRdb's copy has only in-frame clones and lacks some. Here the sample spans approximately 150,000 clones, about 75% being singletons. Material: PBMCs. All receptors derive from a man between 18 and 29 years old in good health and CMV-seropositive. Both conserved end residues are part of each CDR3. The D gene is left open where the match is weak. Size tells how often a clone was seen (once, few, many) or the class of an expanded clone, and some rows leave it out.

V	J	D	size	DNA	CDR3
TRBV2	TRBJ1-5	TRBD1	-	TGTGCCAGCAGTTGGGACAGGGATCAGCCCCAGCATTTT	CASSWDRDQPQHF
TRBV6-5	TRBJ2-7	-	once	TGTGCCAGCACCCACCGGGGGTATGAGCAGTACTTC	CASTHRGYEQYF
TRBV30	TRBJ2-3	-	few	TGTGCCTGGAAGCGAGGTTGGAGCACAGATACGCAGTATTTT	CAWKRGWSTDTQYF
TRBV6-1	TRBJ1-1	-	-	TGTGCCAGCGGGGATCTAACAGGCACTGAAGCTTTCTTT	CASGDLTGTEAFF
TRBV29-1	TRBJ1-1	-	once	TGCAGCGTTGGATTCCGAGAGGAAGCTTTCTTT	CSVGFREEAFF
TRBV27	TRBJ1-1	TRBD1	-	TGTGCCAGCAGTTTACGACAGGGAGTCACTTTCTTT	CASSLRQGVTFF
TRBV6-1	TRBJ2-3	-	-	TGTGCCAGCAGGGAGTCTGGGGATACGCAGTATTTT	CASRESGDTQYF
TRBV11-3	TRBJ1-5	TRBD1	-	TGTGCCAGCAGCCCCCTCAGGGGGAAGCCCAATCAGCCCCAGCATTTT	CASSPLRGKPNQPQHF
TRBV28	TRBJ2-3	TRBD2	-	TGTGCCAGCAGTGGGGGACTAGATATCACAGATACGCAGTATTTT	CASSGGLDITDTQYF
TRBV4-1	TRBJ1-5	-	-	TGCGCCAGCAGTAAGCGGGGCGGCCTAAGCAATCAGCCCCAGCATTTT	CASSKRGGLSNQPQHF
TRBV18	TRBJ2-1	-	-	TGTGCCAGCTCAACGGGAAGCTCCGATGAGCAGTTCTTC	CASSTGSSDEQFF
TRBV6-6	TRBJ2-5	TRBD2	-	TGTGCCAGCAGTTTTAGCGGGAGGTCGGGTAAAGAGACCCAGTACTTC	CASSFSGRSGKETQYF
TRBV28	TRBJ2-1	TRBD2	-	TGTGCCAGCAGTTCCAGACTAGCGGGAAGGTACAATGAGCAGTTCTTC	CASSSRLAGRYNEQFF
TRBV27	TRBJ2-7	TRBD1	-	TGTGCCAGCAGTTTAATCCAGGGGGCCCCGTTGGGGGAGCAGTACTTC	CASSLIQGAPLGEQYF
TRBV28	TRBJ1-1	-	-	TGTGCCAGCAGTTGGTGGGGAGGAGCTGAAGCTTTCTTT	CASSWWGGAEAFF
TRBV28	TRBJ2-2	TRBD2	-	TGTGCCAGCAGCCGGACTAGCGGGGTCACCGGGGAGCTGTTTTTT	CASSRTSGVTGELFF
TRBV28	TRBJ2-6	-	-	TGTGCCAGCAGTAAGAGGTACGGGGCCAACGTCCTGACTTTC	CASSKRYGANVLTF
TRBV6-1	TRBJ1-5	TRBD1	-	TGTGCCAGCAGTGTACAGGGGGTCCAGCCCCAGCATTTT	CASSVQGVQPQHF
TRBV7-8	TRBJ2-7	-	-	TGTGCCAGCAGCCCCCGGAGCCTCGGCCACGAGCAGTACTTC	CASSPRSLGHEQYF
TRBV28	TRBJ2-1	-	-	TGTGCCAGCAGTCAACTTAGTATGGATGAGCAGTTCTTC	CASSQLSMDEQFF
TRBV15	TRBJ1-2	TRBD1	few	TGTGCCACCACAAAGGCAGGGGGCGCGGTTGGCTACACCTTC	CATTKAGGAVGYTF
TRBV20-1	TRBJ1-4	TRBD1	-	TGCAGTGCCAGGAGAGACAGGGCCCTGTTTTTT	CSARRDRALFF
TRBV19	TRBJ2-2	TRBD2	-	TGTGCCAGTATTCCCGGGACTAGCGGGAGCGCCGGGGAGCTGTTTTTT	CASIPGTSGSAGELFF
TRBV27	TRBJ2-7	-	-	TGTGCCAGCAGTCCAACTCCCGGGGGATCTCAGCAGTACTTC	CASSPTPGGSQQYF
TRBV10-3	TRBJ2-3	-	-	TGTGCCATCAGTGAGTCCCCTAGCACAGATACGCAGTATTTT	CAISESPSTDTQYF
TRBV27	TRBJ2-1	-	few	TGTGCCAGCAGTACAGGTAACCCTTCCAATGAGCAGTTCTTC	CASSTGNPSNEQFF
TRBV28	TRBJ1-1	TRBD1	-	TGTGCCAGCAGTCGAACCGGGACAGGGGGCACTGAAGCTTTCTTT	CASSRTGTGGTEAFF
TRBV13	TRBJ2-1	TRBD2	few	TGTGCCAGCAGCCGAAGCGGGAGTCTCTACAATGAGCAGTTCTTC	CASSRSGSLYNEQFF